Listed here are 15 T cell receptor beta chains from one sample, sequenced in a study of post-analysis software for immune sequencing data (dated by TCRdb to 2015 to 2017). The paper's findings and limits, for the study overall: A few TRBV segments, including TRBV5-6, TRBV5-1 and TRBV20-1, were significantly more frequent in patients than controls.

The antigens for these receptors are not known. Library construction relied on PCR. Instrument on record: Illumina HiSeq 2500. Unique molecular identifiers were incorporated into TCR beta cDNA libraries to reduce PCR and sequencing biases. The raw public reads went through TCRdb reprocessing: fastp at Q25, MiXCR clone calling, in-frame beta chains kept. Every distinct CDR3 protein forms one entry, paired with its most common genes and DNA. Recorded for this sample are 600,000 to 750,000 distinct CDR3 sequences; around 60% of them occurred a single time. In total, the top ten clones hold over 9% of the sample. Input material: blood. The source of these receptors is a girl aged 2-10 years with multiple sclerosis.

The chain is built from TRBV4-1 and TRBJ2-3, with 9 bases aligning to TRBD2. CDR1 is MGHRA and CDR2 is YSYEKL in the germline V gene. The V segment lost 5 bases and the J segment 5 bases; nucleotides outside the gene matches: 11. This CDR3 comprises 16 residues. CDR3 sequence: CASSYSGRRGGDTQYF. The CDR3 DNA sequence: TGCGCCAGCAGCTATAGCGGGAGAAGGGGGGGAGATACGCAGTATTTT.

The chain uses TRBV5-1 and TRBJ1-1; a weak D match, TRBD1 (5 bases). Germline V CDR1 and CDR2: SGHRS, YFSETQ. V was pared by 5 bases and J by 5 bases, with 13 bases between. The CDR3 is 13 residues long. The CDR3 spells CASRESRETEAFF. In DNA, the CDR3 is TGCGCCAGCAGGGAGAGCAGGGAAACTGAAGCTTTCTTT.

Written as DNA, the CDR3 is TGCAGTGCGCGTTCGGGACAGGGGATCCACGAGCAGTACTTC. Translation gives CSARSGQGIHEQYF. V is TRBV20-1 and J is TRBJ2-7; 10 positions agree with TRBD1. V lost 6 bases and J lost 5; bases outside the gene matches: 10. CDR3 length: 14 amino acids. Per germline, CDR1 DFQATT and CDR2 SNEGSKA (reference sequence).

The V and J genes are TRBV7-8 and TRBJ2-3; 9 bases align to TRBD1. The ends lost 5 bases at V and 2 bases at J; junction bases unmatched: 11. The CDR3 sequence is 17 residues long. CDR1 and CDR2 from the germline V gene are SGHVS and FQNEAQ. For the CDR3, the DNA is TGTGCCAGCAGCGCGTCCTTGGACAGGGGATTCACAGATACGCAGTATTTT. Its translation is CASSASLDRGFTDTQYF.

The genes are TRBV20-1 and TRBJ1-4; D not certain. With 2 bases removed from V and 4 bases from J, the gap between germline ends came to 5 bases. The CDR3 runs 12 residues. Germline-derived CDR1 and CDR2 are DFQATT and SNEGSKA (reference sequence). CDR3 residues: CSARRSNEKLFF. The CDR3, as DNA: TGCAGTGCTAGACGGAGTAATGAAAAACTGTTTTTT.

The chain joins TRBV5-1 to TRBJ2-3; TRBD2 aligns across 9 bases. V lost 7 bases, J lost 2 bases, and 8 bases stayed unmatched. This CDR3 comprises 15 residues. Germline-derived CDR1 and CDR2 are SGHRS and YFSETQ. DNA of the CDR3: TGCGCCAGCCACCGACTAGCGGAGATCACAGATACGCAGTATTTT. Its translation is CASHRLAEITDTQYF.

The chain employs TRBV7-2 and TRBJ2-4, with TRBD2 identical over 8 bases. The CDR3 length is 13 residues. Looked up from germline, CDR1 is SGHTA and CDR2 is FQGNSA. Unmatched junction bases numbered 5, after V lost 4 bases and J lost 9 bases. The chain's CDR3 is CASSSGLASIQYF. The CDR3, as DNA: TGTGCCAGCAGCTCTGGACTAGCAAGCATTCAGTACTTC.

The rearrangement links TRBV12-3 or TRBV12-4 to TRBJ2-3; the D gene is possibly TRBD2 (6 bases). The CDR3 length is 15 residues. V was shortened by 5 bases and J by 7 bases, with 19 bases between the two germline ends. The CDR3 loop is CASSPLPKEGNTQYF. The CDR3 region has the DNA TGTGCCAGCAGTCCCCTCCCAAAGGAGGGGAATACGCAGTATTTT.

The sample holds a few counts of this clonotype. J is TRBJ2-1 and V is TRBV20-1, with a tentative D call TRBD2 (5 bases). CDR3 length: 16 amino acids. Germline V lookup: CDR1 DFQATT, CDR2 SNEGSKA (reference sequence). CDR3 loop: CSARPLRAVKDNEQFF. The CDR3, as DNA: TGCAGCGCTCGCCCCCTACGAGCGGTTAAAGACAATGAGCAGTTCTTC.

This chain links TRBV20-1 with TRBJ2-1; 12 bases match TRBD2. The CDR3 is 13 amino acids. The germline V gene has CDR1 DFQATT and CDR2 SNEGSKA (reference sequence). The CDR3 reads CGLAGSSYNEQFF. In nucleotides, the CDR3 is TGCGGACTAGCGGGGAGCTCCTACAATGAGCAGTTCTTC.

In its sample, this clonotype was seen a few times. The rearrangement joins TRBV7-2 to TRBJ2-3, with D tentatively TRBD1 or TRBD2 (6 bases each). V gave up 0 bases and J gave up 4 bases, with 14 bases separating them. This CDR3 is built from 16 residues. Per the germline V gene, CDR1 is SGHTA and CDR2 is FQGNSA. The CDR3 loop reads CASSLATGATADTQYF. CDR3 nucleotides: TGTGCCAGCAGCTTAGCGACGGGGGCGACAGCAGATACGCAGTATTTT. Based on the CDR3 plus reference TRBV7-2 and TRBJ2-3, the full variable domain is GAGVSQSPSNKVTEKGKDVELRCDPISGHTALYWYRQSLGQGLEFLIYFQGNSAPDKSGLPSDRFSAERTGGSVSTLTIQRTQQEDSAVYLCASSLATGATADTQYFGPGTRLTVL.

The rearrangement links TRBV7-8 to TRBJ2-1; TRBD2 matches at 10 bases. The V and J ends lost 2 bases and 8 bases, in that order; junction bases with no gene match: 9. Germline V gives CDR1 SGHVS, CDR2 FQNEAQ. CDR3 size: 16 residues. DNA of the CDR3: TGTGCCAGCAGCTTAAGGGTTAGCGGGAGGTCAGATGAGCAGTTCTTC. Translated, it gives CASSLRVSGRSDEQFF.

This chain links TRBV6-2 or TRBV6-3 with TRBJ1-1; D not resolved. Trimming removed 6 bases from V and 6 bases from J, with 8 bases in between. Germline CDR1 MNHEY, CDR2 SVGEGT. This CDR3 has 11 residues. The CDR3 loop reads CASRSYPEAFF. In DNA form, the CDR3 reads TGTGCCAGCAGGTCCTACCCTGAAGCTTTCTTT.

This clonotype was seen a few times. The chain carries TRBV2 and TRBJ2-1; 7 nucleotides align to TRBD2. The CDR3 spans 15 residues. V shed 4 bases, J shed 4 bases, and the junction held 7 bases outside the gene matches. Germline loops: CDR1 SNHLY, CDR2 FYNNEI. CDR3 amino acids: CASSVRELAYNEQFF. The DNA for the CDR3 is TGTGCCAGCAGTGTGCGAGAACTAGCGTACAATGAGCAGTTCTTC. Combining the CDR3 with reference TRBV2 and TRBJ2-1 gives the whole variable domain EPEVTQTPSHQVTQMGQEVILRCVPISNHLYFYWYRQILGQKVEFLVSFYNNEISEKSEIFDDQFSVERPDGSNFTLKIRSTKLEDSAMYFCASSVRELAYNEQFFGPGTRLTVL.

This chain joins TRBV25-1 and TRBJ1-2, with 11 bases matching TRBD1. CDR3 length: 16 residues. Germline V gives CDR1 MGHDK, CDR2 SYGVNS. Trimming at V came to 3 bases and at J to 3 bases, leaving 6 bases not matched to a gene. The CDR3 sequence is CASSEGGQGVYYGYTF. The DNA of the CDR3 is TGTGCCAGCAGTGAGGGGGGACAGGGGGTCTACTATGGCTACACCTTC.